These T cell receptor beta chains were read from a single sample in a study of cytomegalovirus exposure and HLA in healthy donors. The table came from immunoSEQ multiplex PCR; TCRdb's copy has only in-frame clones and leaves some out. Among some 130,000 clones listed, about 80% were seen once. Sample: PBMCs. Every receptor here comes from a man younger than 40 in good health and CMV-seropositive. The CDR3 runs from the conserved cysteine through the conserved F or W. Each record gives: CDR3 DNA, CDR3 protein, clone size, CDR3 length, J gene, V gene, D gene. A D gene is named only where the DNA matches it firmly. Only some rows state a clone size, as once, few, many or a class for expanded clones.

CDR3 DNA: TGTGCCAGCACCCCGGGGACAAAGAGCACAGATACGCAGTATTTT; CDR3 protein: CASTPGTKSTDTQYF; clone size: .; CDR3 length: 15; J gene: TRBJ2-3; V gene: TRBV11-1; D gene: .
CDR3 DNA: TGCGCCAGCAGCCAAGCACAAGGGGACTATGGCTACACCTTC; CDR3 protein: CASSQAQGDYGYTF; clone size: .; CDR3 length: 14; J gene: TRBJ1-2; V gene: TRBV4-3; D gene: .
CDR3 DNA: TGTGCCAGCAGCGTAGACAGTAGCTATGGCTACACCTTC; CDR3 protein: CASSVDSSYGYTF; clone size: .; CDR3 length: 13; J gene: TRBJ1-2; V gene: TRBV9; D gene: .
CDR3 DNA: TGTGCCAGCAGCCGCAGGGGGGTCGGCAATCAGCCCCAGCATTTT; CDR3 protein: CASSRRGVGNQPQHF; clone size: .; CDR3 length: 15; J gene: TRBJ1-5; V gene: TRBV28; D gene: TRBD1
CDR3 DNA: TGTGCCAGCAGCTTGGGACAGGCGGCCGAGCAGTTCTTC; CDR3 protein: CASSLGQAAEQFF; clone size: .; CDR3 length: 13; J gene: TRBJ2-1; V gene: TRBV5-4; D gene: .
CDR3 DNA: TGTGCCAGTAGTACTGGGACTAGCGGGAGCAAGTATTTT; CDR3 protein: CASSTGTSGSKYF; clone size: .; CDR3 length: 13; J gene: TRBJ2-3; V gene: TRBV19; D gene: TRBD2
CDR3 DNA: TGTGCCACCAGCAGCCCCCGGGACAGGGGGACAGGCACTGAAGCTTTCTTT; CDR3 protein: CATSSPRDRGTGTEAFF; clone size: .; CDR3 length: 17; J gene: TRBJ1-1; V gene: TRBV15; D gene: TRBD1
CDR3 DNA: TGTGCCAGCAGTCCTCGATTGGGACAGGGGAGGGAGCAGTACTTC; CDR3 protein: CASSPRLGQGREQYF; clone size: few; CDR3 length: 15; J gene: TRBJ2-7; V gene: TRBV2; D gene: TRBD1
CDR3 DNA: TGTGCCATCGACCCCAGCGGGAGGGCCGAGGCAGATACGCAGTATTTT; CDR3 protein: CAIDPSGRAEADTQYF; clone size: .; CDR3 length: 16; J gene: TRBJ2-3; V gene: TRBV10-3; D gene: TRBD2
CDR3 DNA: TGTGCCAGCAGCCGAGGGGCTAGCGGGACTCACGACTACAATGAGCAGTTCTTC; CDR3 protein: CASSRGASGTHDYNEQFF; clone size: .; CDR3 length: 18; J gene: TRBJ2-1; V gene: TRBV5-4; D gene: TRBD2
CDR3 DNA: TGTGCCAGCAGCCCGGGATTCTACGAGCAGTACTTC; CDR3 protein: CASSPGFYEQYF; clone size: few; CDR3 length: 12; J gene: TRBJ2-7; V gene: TRBV5-6; D gene: .
CDR3 DNA: TGCAGCGCGACAGGGTACACTGAAGCTTTCTTT; CDR3 protein: CSATGYTEAFF; clone size: .; CDR3 length: 11; J gene: TRBJ1-1; V gene: TRBV29-1; D gene: TRBD1
CDR3 DNA: TGTGCCAGCAGTCGAGGGACAGGGGATGGCTACACCTTC; CDR3 protein: CASSRGTGDGYTF; clone size: few; CDR3 length: 13; J gene: TRBJ1-2; V gene: TRBV7-6; D gene: TRBD1
CDR3 DNA: TGTGCCAGCAGAAGTTTAGCGGGAAGGCGCACAGATACGCAGTATTTT; CDR3 protein: CASRSLAGRRTDTQYF; clone size: .; CDR3 length: 16; J gene: TRBJ2-3; V gene: TRBV27; D gene: TRBD2
CDR3 DNA: TGTGCCAGCACCCCGGACGGGGGGGGCACTGAAGCTTTCTTT; CDR3 protein: CASTPDGGGTEAFF; clone size: .; CDR3 length: 14; J gene: TRBJ1-1; V gene: TRBV6-5; D gene: .
CDR3 DNA: TGTGCCAGTAACCCGGGAAGTCCCGGCGAGCAGTACTTC; CDR3 protein: CASNPGSPGEQYF; clone size: .; CDR3 length: 13; J gene: TRBJ2-7; V gene: TRBV19; D gene: .
CDR3 DNA: TGTGCCAGCAGTGAATCAGGGGGGAGAGGGGAGACCCAGTACTTC; CDR3 protein: CASSESGGRGETQYF; clone size: .; CDR3 length: 15; J gene: TRBJ2-5; V gene: TRBV6-1; D gene: .
CDR3 DNA: TGTGCCAGCTCACGCGCCTTGGGACAGGACTATGGCTACACCTTC; CDR3 protein: CASSRALGQDYGYTF; clone size: .; CDR3 length: 15; J gene: TRBJ1-2; V gene: TRBV18; D gene: TRBD1
CDR3 DNA: TGCGCCAGCAGTCAATCCGCGACTGAAGCTTTCTTT; CDR3 protein: CASSQSATEAFF; clone size: few; CDR3 length: 12; J gene: TRBJ1-1; V gene: TRBV23-1; D gene: .
CDR3 DNA: TGTGCCAGCAGCTTAGCGCGGACTAGTTTGTACGAGCAGTACTTC; CDR3 protein: CASSLARTSLYEQYF; clone size: .; CDR3 length: 15; J gene: TRBJ2-7; V gene: TRBV7-9; D gene: TRBD2
CDR3 DNA: TGTGCCAGCAGCTCGACAGGGGGTCGAACTGAAGCTTTCTTT; CDR3 protein: CASSSTGGRTEAFF; clone size: few; CDR3 length: 14; J gene: TRBJ1-1; V gene: TRBV7-2; D gene: TRBD1
CDR3 DNA: TGTGCCAGCTCACCACCCGCAGGGGTCAACTATGGCTACACCTTC; CDR3 protein: CASSPPAGVNYGYTF; clone size: .; CDR3 length: 15; J gene: TRBJ1-2; V gene: TRBV18; D gene: .